Each of the 18 T cell receptor beta chains below was sequenced from the same sample in a study of radiotherapy plus CTLA-4 blockade in lung cancer. The data were produced by immunoSEQ multiplex PCR, yet TCRdb's version contains in-frame clones alone and is incomplete. The sample consists of approximately 99,000 clones, about 90% of them appearing once. The sequencing here drew on peripheral blood, taken from a patient treated with radiotherapy plus ipilimumab. These receptors all stem from a human donor with non-small cell lung cancer that progressed on radiotherapy plus ipilimumab.

This sequence joins TRBV29-1 and TRBJ2-5; TRBD2 agrees at 7 bases. Trimming removed 1 base from V and 0 bases from J; junction bases left unmatched: 5. CDR1 SQVTM and CDR2 ANQGSEA come from the germline V gene. This CDR3 is 15 amino acids long. The CDR3 spells CSVEVGGGNQETQYF. The CDR3 DNA is TGCAGCGTTGAAGTTGGGGGAGGGAACCAAGAGACCCAGTACTTC.

The chain combines TRBV15 with TRBJ1-2; the match to TRBD1 covers 7 bases. Germline CDR1 is LNHNV and CDR2 is YYDKDF (reference sequence). With V trimmed by 0 bases and J by 2 bases, 3 bases remained unmatched. This CDR3 contains 15 residues. The CDR3 region is CATSRDVGGNYGYTF. DNA of the CDR3: TGTGCCACCAGCAGAGATGTAGGGGGCAACTATGGCTACACCTTC.

The J gene is TRBJ2-1, the V gene TRBV6-6, with 7 bases lining up with TRBD2. The CDR3 has 13 amino acids. Germline loops: CDR1 MNHNY, CDR2 SVGAGI (reference sequence). Trimming at V came to 11 bases and at J to 15 bases, leaving 19 bases not matched to a gene. As DNA, the CDR3 is TGTGCCTCCAATCAGCAGTTAGCGGGTATGCTGTTCTTC. This translates into CASNQQLAGMLFF.

This rearrangement joins TRBV4-1 to TRBJ2-1; 10 bases are a match to TRBD2. Trimming at V came to 4 bases and at J to 1 base, leaving 7 bases not matched to a gene. Germline-derived CDR1 and CDR2 are MGHRA and YSYEKL. This CDR3 comprises 17 residues. CDR3 amino acids: CASSPGTAGGSYNEQFF. As DNA, the CDR3 is TGCGCCAGCAGCCCGGGAACAGCGGGAGGGTCCTACAATGAGCAGTTCTTC.

The chain carries TRBV5-1 and TRBJ2-2; 9 positions agree with TRBD1. CDR3 size: 17 residues. CDR1 is SGHRS and CDR2 is YFSETQ in the germline V gene. The V and J ends lost 4 bases and 0 bases, in that order; junction bases with no gene match: 7. CDR3 in DNA: TGCGCCAGCAGCAGGGGACAGGGCGGGTCGAACACCGGGGAGCTGTTTTTT. This encodes CASSRGQGGSNTGELFF. The whole variable domain, remainder taken from reference TRBV5-1 and TRBJ2-2, is KAGVTQTPRYLIKTRGQQVTLSCSPISGHRSVSWYQQTPGQGLQFLFEYFSETQRNKGNFPGRFSGRQFSNSRSEMNVSTLELGDSALYLCASSRGQGGSNTGELFFGEGSRLTVL.

This chain connects TRBV2 to TRBJ2-7; TRBD1 matches at 10 bases. The CDR3 has 14 amino acids. The J segment lost 1 base and the V segment lost 4 bases, leaving 1 base of the junction unmatched. Germline CDR1 SNHLY, CDR2 FYNNEI. CDR3 protein: CASSGDRGSYEQYF. CDR3 in DNA: TGTGCCAGCAGTGGGGACAGGGGATCCTACGAGCAGTACTTC.

The rearrangement uses TRBV27 and TRBJ1-1; TRBD1 matches 8 bases. Germline V gene lookup returns CDR1 MNHEY and CDR2 SMNVEV (reference sequence). This CDR3 contains 16 residues. The V and J ends lost 6 bases and 4 bases, in that order; junction bases with no gene match: 13. CDR3 protein: CASREGTGWVGTEAFF. DNA for the CDR3: TGTGCCAGCAGGGAAGGGACAGGATGGGTGGGCACTGAAGCTTTCTTT.

This clone was detected a few times. The chain joins TRBV19 to TRBJ2-3; 10 positions match TRBD2. The CDR3 covers 13 residues. After removal of 6 bases from V and 6 bases from J, the junction contained 3 bases not matched to a gene. In germline, CDR1 is LNHDA, CDR2 SQIVND (reference sequence). This chain's CDR3 is CASSLAGADTQYF. CDR3 nucleotide sequence: TGTGCCAGTAGCCTAGCGGGGGCTGATACGCAGTATTTT.

This chain connects TRBV13 to TRBJ2-1; the D is unclear. CDR1 and CDR2 (germline): PRHDT, FYEKMQ (reference sequence). V was cut by 5 bases and J by 8 bases, with 13 bases left in between. This CDR3 has 13 residues. CDR3 nucleotide sequence: TGTGCCAGCAGCCACACGCCGACGGATGAGCAGTTCTTC. This encodes CASSHTPTDEQFF.

The chain joins TRBV11-2 to TRBJ2-1; 11 nucleotides align to TRBD2. Per germline, CDR1 SGHAT and CDR2 FQNNGV. CDR3 length: 16 residues. Trimming removed 3 bases from V and 5 bases from J; junction bases left unmatched: 6. The CDR3 nucleotides read TGTGCCAGCAGCTTGCAATCGACTAGCGGGGACAATGAGCAGTTCTTC. It yields the protein CASSLQSTSGDNEQFF.

This clone came up once. Other DNA sequences in the sample encode the same CDR3. The rearrangement joins TRBV5-5 to TRBJ1-2, with D possibly matching TRBD1 (6 bases). The CDR3 runs to 13 residues. Germline assignment: CDR1 SGHKS and CDR2 YYEKEE (reference sequence). V lost 3 bases and J lost 5, with 11 bases in between. The CDR3 loop reads CASSSTGLYGYTF. In nucleotides, the CDR3 is TGTGCCAGCAGCTCGACAGGATTATATGGCTACACCTTC. Full variable domain (remainder filled in from reference TRBV5-5 and TRBJ1-2): DAGVTQSPTHLIKTRGQQVTLRCSPISGHKSVSWYQQVLGQGPQFIFQYYEKEERGRGNFPDRFSARQFPNYSSELNVNALLLGDSALYLCASSSTGLYGYTFGSGTRLTVV.

J is TRBJ2-2 and V is TRBV30; 9 bases fit TRBD2. Germline V gives CDR1 GTSNPN, CDR2 SVGIG (reference sequence). CDR3 length equals 16 residues. After removal of 3 bases from V and 2 bases from J, the junction contained 7 bases not matched to a gene. The CDR3 is CAWRTAAGGNTGELFF. The CDR3 DNA reads TGTGCCTGGAGGACGGCAGCGGGAGGCAACACCGGGGAGCTGTTTTTT. The entire variable domain, with the rest obtained from reference TRBV30 and TRBJ2-2, is as follows: SQTIHQWPATLVQPVGSPLSLECTVEGTSNPNLYWYRQAAGRGLQLLFYSVGIGQISSEVPQNLSASRPQDRQFILSSKKLLLSDSGFYLCAWRTAAGGNTGELFFGEGSRLTVL.

This chain joins TRBV28 and TRBJ1-5; the match to TRBD1 covers 7 bases. The CDR3 spans 16 residues. CDR1 and CDR2 (germline): MDHEN, SYDVKM. Trimming at V came to 4 bases and at J to 4 bases, leaving 10 bases not matched to a gene. For the CDR3, the DNA is TGTGCCAGCAGTTCCATAAAGGGGGCAGGGAATCAGCCCCAGCATTTT. As protein: CASSSIKGAGNQPQHF.

The chain joins TRBV5-4 to TRBJ2-3; a possible D gene is TRBD2 (5 bases). Trimming removed 3 bases at V and 4 bases at J, with 12 bases between. The CDR3 sequence is 14 residues long. Germline CDR1 is SGHNT and CDR2 is YYREEE (reference sequence). For the CDR3, the DNA is TGTGCCAGCAGCTACGGGCGGGCCTCAGATACGCAGTATTTT. Amino acid sequence: CASSYGRASDTQYF.

The chain employs TRBV11-2 and TRBJ2-3; possible D gene TRBD2, 6 bases. V lost 1 base and J 9 bases, leaving 8 bases between the germline ends. The CDR3 has 12 residues. Per the germline V gene, CDR1 is SGHAT and CDR2 is FQNNGV. The CDR3 sequence is CASSLGAGTQYF. CDR3 nucleotides: TGTGCCAGCAGCTTAGGGGCGGGGACGCAGTATTTT.

This clone showed up just a few times. This rearrangement joins TRBV2 to TRBJ1-1; 7 positions match TRBD1. The V segment lost 3 bases and the J segment 4 bases; nucleotides outside the gene matches: 5. The germline V gene has CDR1 SNHLY and CDR2 FYNNEI. There are 14 residues in the CDR3. In DNA, the CDR3 is TGTGCCAGCAGTGATAAGTCAGGGGGCACTGAAGCTTTCTTT. It translates to CASSDKSGGTEAFF.

V and J are TRBV4-1 and TRBJ1-1, with 8 bases that match TRBD1. The CDR3 is 15 amino acids. From germline, CDR1 is MGHRA and CDR2 YSYEKL. Germline trimming cut 0 bases from V and 3 bases from J; bases unmatched to any gene: 3. The CDR3 nucleotides are TGCGCCAGCAGCCAAGATGGACAGGGTTACACTGAAGCTTTCTTT. Its protein product is CASSQDGQGYTEAFF.

The rearrangement links TRBV11-2 to TRBJ1-1; no definite D call. Trimming cost V 5 bases and J 4 bases, with 17 bases left between them. Per the germline V gene, CDR1 is SGHAT and CDR2 is FQNNGV. The CDR3 has 15 residues. In DNA form, the CDR3 reads TGTGCCAGCAGCCGTCTTAGCGGGGAAGGCACTGAAGCTTTCTTT. It yields the protein CASSRLSGEGTEAFF.